These 10 T cell receptor beta chains were all obtained from the same sample, sequenced in a study of T cells after yellow fever vaccination (dated by TCRdb to between 2017 and 2020). According to the study, the label for this sample's treatment or condition signals: live attenuated yellow fever vaccine strain. The method behind the library was 5' RACE. Data came from an Illumina NovaSeq 6000. TCRdb cleaned the public reads at Q25 with fastp, built clones with MiXCR and kept in-frame beta chains. Entries that share a CDR3 protein sequence are merged under the most common genes and DNA. The table for this sample lists about 58,000 distinct CDR3 sequences; approximately 5.5% of them were counted only once. Jointly, the top ten make up around a third of the sample. The specimen was PBMCs, either bulk or a sorted T-cell subset (CD4+, CD8+, memory, or dextramer-sorted; not recorded which), collected on the day of the yellow fever booster vaccination. The receptors here all came from a man in his late teens or twenties who received the YFV17D yellow fever vaccine.

This clonotype was detected ten times or more. The rearrangement links TRBV4-2 to TRBJ1-2, with D unresolved. Germline V gives CDR1 LGHNA, CDR2 YNFKEQ. Trimming stripped 1 base from V and 6 bases from J, with 9 bases between. The CDR3 has 13 amino acids. The CDR3 region is CASSQGRDNGYTF. The DNA of the CDR3 is TGTGCCAGCAGCCAAGGTCGGGATAATGGCTACACCTTC.

This clonotype was found a few times. The chain is built from TRBV7-2 and TRBJ2-1; D is unresolved. The CDR3 has 15 residues. Deletions cut 1 base from V and 0 bases from J, with 7 bases between. Germline-derived CDR1 and CDR2 are SGHTA and FQGNSA. CDR3 coding DNA: TGTGCCAGCAGCTTAGTCGGCAGCTCCTACAATGAGCAGTTCTTC. Its translation is CASSLVGSSYNEQFF.

The rearrangement uses TRBV3-1 and TRBJ2-2; 7 positions agree with TRBD1. J lost 5 bases, V lost 5 bases, and 8 bases had no gene match. There are 15 residues in the CDR3. Looked up from germline, CDR1 is LGHDT and CDR2 is YNNKEL (reference sequence). The CDR3 DNA sequence: TGTGCCAGCAGCTCGGAGCACAGGGGAACCGGGGAGCTGTTTTTT. This encodes CASSSEHRGTGELFF.

This clonotype showed up many times. The chain couples TRBV6-5 to TRBJ2-1, with TRBD2 matching 7 bases. The CDR3 loop spans 16 amino acids. Looked up from germline, CDR1 is MNHEY and CDR2 is SVGAGI. J was trimmed by 0 bases and V by 6 bases; bases with no gene match: 8. The CDR3 region has the DNA TGTGCCAGCAGACTTCTAGCGGCGAGCTCCTACAATGAGCAGTTCTTC. Translating gives CASRLLAASSYNEQFF.

This clonotype was seen only a few times. The CDR3 DNA reads TGTGCCAGCAGTTCCCCCGGGTCACGGGGGCACGAGCAGTTCTTC. The encoded protein is CASSSPGSRGHEQFF. This sequence joins TRBV6-2 or TRBV6-3 and TRBJ2-1; D may match TRBD1 or TRBD2 (6 bases each). The CDR3 runs 15 residues. V dropped 4 bases and J dropped 10 bases, with 20 bases sitting between them. Germline assignment: CDR1 MNHEY and CDR2 SVGEGT.

The V call is TRBV12-3 or TRBV12-4, the J call TRBJ2-2, with D perhaps being TRBD1 or TRBD2 (6 bases each). The CDR3 contains 14 residues. The V and J ends lost 8 bases and 4 bases respectively, with 14 bases between them. CDR3 in DNA: TGTGCCAGCGTCCCGGGGGCTAGCACCGGGGAGCTGTTTTTT. It translates to CASVPGASTGELFF.

This clonotype came up many times. The rearrangement joins TRBV4-3 to TRBJ2-1; TRBD1 is a possible D gene (6 bases). The V end was cut by 0 bases, the J end by 4 bases, with 10 bases between. Germline V gene data show CDR1 as LGHNA and CDR2 as YSLEER. This CDR3 is 15 amino acids long. The CDR3 DNA reads TGCGCCAGCAGCCAAGAAGGCCAGGGGTACAATGAGCAGTTCTTC. Encoded protein: CASSQEGQGYNEQFF.

This clonotype was counted at least ten times. The V gene is TRBV20-1, the J gene TRBJ2-1; 14 bases agree with TRBD2. V dropped 7 bases and J dropped 4; count of bases not matched to a gene: 12. The CDR3 sequence is 17 residues long. Germline-derived CDR1 and CDR2 are DFQATT and SNEGSKA (reference sequence). CDR3 DNA sequence: TGCAGTGGGAAGGAGGGACTAGCGGGGGCCTCTTACAATGAGCAGTTCTTC. Translation: CSGKEGLAGASYNEQFF.

This clonotype was observed at least ten times. The rearrangement links TRBV27 to TRBJ1-6; D call uncertain. V lost 9 bases and J 9 bases, leaving 18 bases between the germline ends. CDR3 length: 14 residues. The V gene's germline CDR1 is MNHEY and CDR2 SMNVEV (reference sequence). The CDR3 region has the DNA TGTGCCAGTACGACCGGCCGTCGGGGTTCACCCCTCCACTTT. Its translation: CASTTGRRGSPLHF.

The rearrangement uses TRBV9 and TRBJ2-7; 7 bases match TRBD2. The CDR3 covers 14 residues. The V gene end was trimmed by 0 bases and the J gene end by 7 bases; junction bases not matched to a gene: 7. Germline CDR1 is SGDLS and CDR2 is YYNGEE. The DNA of the CDR3 is TGTGCCAGCAGCGTAGAATTGGTGGGGGGGGAGCAGTACTTC. It yields the protein CASSVELVGGEQYF.